This T cell receptor (beta chain) was identified in a study of blood T cell repertoires in COVID-19. Study background: The United States, Italy and Spain provided the acute and convalescent COVID-19 samples.

Original methodology: Amplified reference gene primers provided the basis for estimating nucleated cell counts. Some clones are missing from TCRdb's copy, which holds only in-frame ones; the method was immunoSEQ multiplex PCR. V, J and clone size are taken as reported in that table, and D and trimming were inferred from the DNA itself. The sample yields under 200,000 clones, 70% to 80% seen once. This CDR3 is 15 amino acids long. Germline V lookup: CDR1 SGHTA, CDR2 FQGNSA. V was pared by 1 base and J by 4 bases, with 13 bases between. The source of this sequence is a woman aged 55 to 70 with COVID-19, enrolled during active disease. The chain has TRBV7-2 and TRBJ1-2, with D unclear. The sample consisted of peripheral blood. DNA of the CDR3: TGTGCCAGCAGCTTAGTACAGCAGTTAATCTATGGCTACACCTTC. Encoded protein: CASSLVQQLIYGYTF.